In this sample, the clone carrying this T cell receptor beta chain turned up many times. Researchers took RNA transcripts and amplified the TCR beta CDR3 regions from them. HTBI primers were the set used in a first-round RT-PCR of the TCR CDR3. TCRdb re-analysed the multiplex PCR reads in MiXCR, keeping a single row per CDR3 protein. The sample carries around 350,000 distinct CDR3 sequences, 13% to 15% recorded once. These data belong to a study of T cells in Graves' hyperthyroidism and ophthalmopathy. Study summary: Peripheral blood was collected at initial diagnosis, before any treatment.

The sequence was collected from a woman aged 60-75 years with Graves' ophthalmopathy. Sequenced sample: blood.

CDR3 DNA sequence: TGTGCCAGCGGACTAGGATACTACGAGCAGTACTTC. This translates into CASGLGYYEQYF. The chain employs TRBV12-3 or TRBV12-4 and TRBJ2-7, with TRBD2 identical over 7 bases. V was pared by 8 bases and J by 3 bases, with 4 bases of the junction left unmatched. The CDR3 consists of 12 residues.